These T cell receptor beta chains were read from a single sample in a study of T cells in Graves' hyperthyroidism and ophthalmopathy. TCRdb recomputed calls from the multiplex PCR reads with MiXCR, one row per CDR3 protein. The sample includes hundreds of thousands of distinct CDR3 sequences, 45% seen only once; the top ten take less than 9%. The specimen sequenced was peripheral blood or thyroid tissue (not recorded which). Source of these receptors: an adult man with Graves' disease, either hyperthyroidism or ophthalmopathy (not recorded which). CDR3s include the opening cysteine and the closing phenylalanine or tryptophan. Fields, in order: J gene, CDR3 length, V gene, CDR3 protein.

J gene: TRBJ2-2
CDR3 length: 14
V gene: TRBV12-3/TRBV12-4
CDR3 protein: CASTKAELAGELFF

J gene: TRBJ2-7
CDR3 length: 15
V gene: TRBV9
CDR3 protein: CASSVGGSAHYEQYF

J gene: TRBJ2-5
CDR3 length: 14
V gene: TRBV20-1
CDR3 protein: CSATNGLHQETQYF

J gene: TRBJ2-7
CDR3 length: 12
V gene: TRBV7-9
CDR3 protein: CASSLTEYEQYF

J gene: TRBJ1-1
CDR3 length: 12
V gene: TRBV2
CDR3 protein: CAAGQLNTEAFF

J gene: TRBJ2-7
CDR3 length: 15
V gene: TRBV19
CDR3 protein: CASSRTTGVSYEQYF

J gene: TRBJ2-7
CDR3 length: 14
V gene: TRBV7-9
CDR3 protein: CASSLEGGSYEQYF

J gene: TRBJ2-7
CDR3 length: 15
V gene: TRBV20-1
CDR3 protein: CSAGDRLAGSYEQYF

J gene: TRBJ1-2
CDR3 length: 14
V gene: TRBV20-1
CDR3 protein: CSARRQEAFYGYTF

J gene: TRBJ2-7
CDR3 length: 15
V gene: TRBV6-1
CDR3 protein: CASSEPPGLKREQYF

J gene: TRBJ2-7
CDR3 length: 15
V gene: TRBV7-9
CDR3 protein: CASSLVRGGREEQYF

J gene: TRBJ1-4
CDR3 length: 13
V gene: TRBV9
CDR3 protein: CASSVRPYEKLFF

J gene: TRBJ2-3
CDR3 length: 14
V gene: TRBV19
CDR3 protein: CASRERAPTDTQYF

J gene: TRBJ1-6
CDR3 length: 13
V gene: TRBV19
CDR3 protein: CASSIPTGLSLHF

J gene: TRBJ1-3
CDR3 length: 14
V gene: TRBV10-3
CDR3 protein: CAISRTQSGNTIYF

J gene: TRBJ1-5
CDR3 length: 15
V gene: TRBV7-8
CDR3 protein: CASSPNLDRAQPQHF

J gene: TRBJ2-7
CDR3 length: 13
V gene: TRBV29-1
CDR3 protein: CSVVRDRAYEQYF

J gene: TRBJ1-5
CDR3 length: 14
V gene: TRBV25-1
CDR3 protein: CASSVGGLNQPQHF

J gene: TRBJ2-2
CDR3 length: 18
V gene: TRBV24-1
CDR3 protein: CATSDFQGVREIAGELFF

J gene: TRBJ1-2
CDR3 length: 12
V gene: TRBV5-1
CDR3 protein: CASGHEQYGYTF